This T cell receptor beta chain was obtained from a study of shared clonotypes between healthy human individuals. Findings and caveats of the study: Clonotype sharing across a few donors was observed for roughly 5% of naive CD4 clonotypes. Generally, naive subsets came out with larger estimated richness than memory subsets. The study found lower generation probabilities in non-shared clonotypes than in those shared by all four donors.

TCRdb's copy holds only in-frame clones and misses some; the assay was immunoSEQ multiplex PCR. The table records just over 95,000 clones, 67% of them present only once. The germline V gene encodes CDR1 SGHTA and CDR2 FQGTGA. Between the trimmed V and J ends, which lost 5 bases and 0 bases, there was a span of 19 bases. CDR3 length equals 17 residues. Note on this clone: Its specificity is not known.

This TCR was sampled from a man aged 25-45 years in good health. The chain joins TRBV7-3 to TRBJ1-1; D gene unclear. Sequencing was carried out using memory CD8+ T cells sorted from blood. Subset here: CD45RO+ cells pooled with CCR7-negative TemRA cells. CDR3 amino acids: CASSENPTYSMNTEAFF. The CDR3 bases are TGTGCCAGCAGCGAAAATCCAACTTACAGCATGAACACTGAAGCTTTCTTT.